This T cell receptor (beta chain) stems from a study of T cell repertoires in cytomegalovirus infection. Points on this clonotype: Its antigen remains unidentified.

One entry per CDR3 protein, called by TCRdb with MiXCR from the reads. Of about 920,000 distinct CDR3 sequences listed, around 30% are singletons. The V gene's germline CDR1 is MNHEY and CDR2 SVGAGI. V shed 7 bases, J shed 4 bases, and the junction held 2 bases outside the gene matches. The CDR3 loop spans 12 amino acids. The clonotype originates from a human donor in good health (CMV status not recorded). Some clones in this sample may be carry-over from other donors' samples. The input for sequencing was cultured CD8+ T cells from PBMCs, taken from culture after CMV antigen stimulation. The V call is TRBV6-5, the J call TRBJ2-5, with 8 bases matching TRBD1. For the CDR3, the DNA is TGTGCCAGCAAGGACAGGGTAGAGACCCAGTACTTC. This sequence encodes CASKDRVETQYF.